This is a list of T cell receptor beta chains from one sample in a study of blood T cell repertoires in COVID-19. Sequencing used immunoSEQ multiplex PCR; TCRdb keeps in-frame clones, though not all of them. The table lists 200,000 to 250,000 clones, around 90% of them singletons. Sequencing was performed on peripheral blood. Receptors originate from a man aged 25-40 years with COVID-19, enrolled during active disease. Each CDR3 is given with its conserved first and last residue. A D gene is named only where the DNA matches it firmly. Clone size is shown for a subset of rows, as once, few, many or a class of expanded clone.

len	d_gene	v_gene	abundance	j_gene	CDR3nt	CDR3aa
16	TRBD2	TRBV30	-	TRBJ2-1	TGTGCCTGGGCCCTAGCGGGGCCGAGCTCCTACAATGAGCAGTTCTTC	CAWALAGPSSYNEQFF
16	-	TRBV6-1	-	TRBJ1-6	TGTGCCAGCAGTGAAGAACGGGGGGCTGGAAATTCACCCCTCCACTTT	CASSEERGAGNSPLHF
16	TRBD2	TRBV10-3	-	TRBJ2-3	TGTGCCATCACTGGGACTAGCGGGGGGACCACAGATACGCAGTATTTT	CAITGTSGGTTDTQYF
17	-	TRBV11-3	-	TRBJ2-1	TGTGCCAGCAGCTTAACCGACAGGCCGAGCTCCTACAATGAGCAGTTCTTC	CASSLTDRPSSYNEQFF
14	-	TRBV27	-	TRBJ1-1	TGTGCCAGCAGCCCCTCCCTTTTAAACACTGAAGCTTTCTTT	CASSPSLLNTEAFF
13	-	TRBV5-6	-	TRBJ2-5	TGTGCCAGCGGCCGCGCGGGACAAGAGACCCAGTACTTC	CASGRAGQETQYF
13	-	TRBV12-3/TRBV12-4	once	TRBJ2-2	TGTGCCAGCAGCCCCCCCGGGGCCGGGGAGCTGTTTTTT	CASSPPGAGELFF
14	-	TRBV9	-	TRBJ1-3	TGTGCCAGCAGCCCACACAGGGCGGAAGACACCATATATTTT	CASSPHRAEDTIYF
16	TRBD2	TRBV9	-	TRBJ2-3	TGTGCCAGCAGCGTAGCTAGCGGGGGGGTCGCAGATACGCAGTATTTT	CASSVASGGVADTQYF
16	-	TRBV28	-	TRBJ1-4	TGTGCCAGCAGTTCCCCGCCAGGAGGGACTAATGAAAAACTGTTTTTT	CASSSPPGGTNEKLFF
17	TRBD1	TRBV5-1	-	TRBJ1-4	TGCGCCAGCAGCCTGGGACAGGCAGTTGCAACTAATGAAAAACTGTTTTTT	CASSLGQAVATNEKLFF
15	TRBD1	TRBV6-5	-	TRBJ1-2	TGTGCCAGCAGCGTCTCCGTCGGGGACAGGGGCGGCTACACCTTC	CASSVSVGDRGGYTF
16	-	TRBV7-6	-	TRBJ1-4	TGTGCCAGCAGCCCTCAGCGGGGCACAATTAATGAAAAACTGTTTTTT	CASSPQRGTINEKLFF
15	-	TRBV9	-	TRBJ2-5	TGTGCCAGCAGCGAGTCTCCCAGGGGTTCGGAGACCCAGTACTTC	CASSESPRGSETQYF
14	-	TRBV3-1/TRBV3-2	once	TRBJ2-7	TGTGCCAGCAGCCAAGACAGCCTAGCCTACGAGCAGTACTTC	CASSQDSLAYEQYF
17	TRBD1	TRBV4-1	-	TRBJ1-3	TGCGCCAGCAGCCAAGGATATCAGGGGGCCCTCGGAAACACCATATATTTT	CASSQGYQGALGNTIYF
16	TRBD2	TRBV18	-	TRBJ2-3	TGTGCCAGCTCACCACGACTAGCGGGGGGCCGAGATACGCAGTATTTT	CASSPRLAGGRDTQYF
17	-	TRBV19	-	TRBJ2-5	TGTGCCAGTAGGTCGGGAGCAGGGGGACTCTACCAAGAGACCCAGTACTTC	CASRSGAGGLYQETQYF
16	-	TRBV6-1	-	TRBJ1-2	TGTGCCAGCAGTGAAGCGGTCTCGGGGGCTAACTATGGCTACACCTTC	CASSEAVSGANYGYTF
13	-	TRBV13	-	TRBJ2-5	TGTGCCACTAGGAGGCGGCTCCAAGAGACCCAGTACTTC	CATRRRLQETQYF
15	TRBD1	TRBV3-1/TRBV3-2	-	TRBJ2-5	TGTGCCAGCAGCCTAGGGACAGGGGGCCCGGGAGCCCAGTACTTC	CASSLGTGGPGAQYF
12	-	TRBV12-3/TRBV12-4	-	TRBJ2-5	TGTGCCAGCAGAACAGCCCAAGAGACCCAGTACTTC	CASRTAQETQYF
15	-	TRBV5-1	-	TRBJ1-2	TGCGCCAGCAGCTTGGGGTGGAGCTCTAACTATGGCTACACCTTC	CASSLGWSSNYGYTF
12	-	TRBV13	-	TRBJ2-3	TGTGCCAGCAGCTTCCTACAGGATACGCAGTATTTT	CASSFLQDTQYF
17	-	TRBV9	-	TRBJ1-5	TGTGCCAGCAGCGTAGGACCGACCGGGACAACTTATCAGCCCCAGCATTTT	CASSVGPTGTTYQPQHF
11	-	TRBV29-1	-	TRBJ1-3	TGCAGCGGAGGATCTGGAAACACCATATATTTT	CSGGSGNTIYF
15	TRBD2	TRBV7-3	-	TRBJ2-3	TGTGCCAGCAGCTTAACGATCCTAGCGGAAGATACGCAGTATTTT	CASSLTILAEDTQYF
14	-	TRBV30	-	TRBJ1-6	TGTGCCTGGAGTGTAGTTCAGGAATATTCACCCCTCCACTTT	CAWSVVQEYSPLHF
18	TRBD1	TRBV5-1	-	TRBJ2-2	TGCGCCAGCAGCTCACGTAGGACAGGGACGGGATACACCGGGGAGCTGTTTTTT	CASSSRRTGTGYTGELFF
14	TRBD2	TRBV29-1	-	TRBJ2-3	TGCAGCGTCCTACTAGCGCCTAGCACAGATACGCAGTATTTT	CSVLLAPSTDTQYF
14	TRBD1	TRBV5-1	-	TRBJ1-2	TGCGCCAGCAGCTTGACAGGGGGACACTATGGCTACACCTTC	CASSLTGGHYGYTF
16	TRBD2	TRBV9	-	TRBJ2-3	TGTGCCAGCACCACTAGACTTAGCGGGCCTACAGATACGCAGTATTTT	CASTTRLSGPTDTQYF
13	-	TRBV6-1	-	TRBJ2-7	TGTGCCAGCAGTGATGGCGGTACCTACGAGCAGTACTTC	CASSDGGTYEQYF
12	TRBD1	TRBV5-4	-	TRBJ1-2	TGTGCCAGCAGCTTGCCAGGGGGTGGCTACACCTTC	CASSLPGGGYTF
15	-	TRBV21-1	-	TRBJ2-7	TGTGCCAGCAGCAAAGATTCGGGGGTTACGTACGAGCAGTACTTC	CASSKDSGVTYEQYF
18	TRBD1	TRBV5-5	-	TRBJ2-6	TGTGCCAGCAGGGAGGGACAGGGTCATTCTCTTGGGGCCAACGTCCTGACTTTC	CASREGQGHSLGANVLTF
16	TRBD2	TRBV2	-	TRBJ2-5	TGTGCCAGCGGGACTAGCAGCACCCGCTACCAAGAGACCCAGTACTTC	CASGTSSTRYQETQYF
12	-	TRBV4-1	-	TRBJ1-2	TGCGCCAGCAGCCAACTTAACTATGGCTACACCTTC	CASSQLNYGYTF
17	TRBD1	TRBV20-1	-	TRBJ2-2	TGCAGTGCTAGTAGGGAGAGGGGGCTTAACAACACCGGGGAGCTGTTTTTT	CSASRERGLNNTGELFF
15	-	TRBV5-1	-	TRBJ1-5	TGCGCCAGCAGCTTGGCCCCAGGGGCAGGGCAGCCCCAGCATTTT	CASSLAPGAGQPQHF
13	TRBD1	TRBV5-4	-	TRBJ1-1	TGTGCCAGCAGTCGGACAGGGCGGACTGAAGCTTTCTTT	CASSRTGRTEAFF
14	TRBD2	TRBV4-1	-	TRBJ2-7	TGCGCCAGCAGCCAGGGCGGGGGCTCCTACGAGCAGTACTTC	CASSQGGGSYEQYF
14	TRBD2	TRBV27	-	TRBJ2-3	TGTGCCAGCAGTTCACTAGCGGGGGCAGATACGCAGTATTTT	CASSSLAGADTQYF
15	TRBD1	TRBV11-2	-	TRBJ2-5	TGTGCCAGCAGCCCAGAACAGGGGCGCAGAGTGACCCAGTACTTC	CASSPEQGRRVTQYF
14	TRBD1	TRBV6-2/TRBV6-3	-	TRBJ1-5	TGTGCCAGCAGCTCTACACAGGGGACTCAGCCCCAGCATTTT	CASSSTQGTQPQHF
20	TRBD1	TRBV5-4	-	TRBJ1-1	TGTGCCAGCAGCCCCGGGACAGGGGGCTTGTGGCTGTCCGAGGGGACTGAAGCTTTCTTT	CASSPGTGGLWLSEGTEAFF
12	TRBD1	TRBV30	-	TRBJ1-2	TGTGCCTGGTATCCGACAGGGTTTGGCTACACCTTC	CAWYPTGFGYTF
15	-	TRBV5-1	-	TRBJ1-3	TGCGCCAGCAGCTTGTCAGGCAACTCTGGAAACACCATATATTTT	CASSLSGNSGNTIYF
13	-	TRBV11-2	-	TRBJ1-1	TGTGCCAGCAGCGAAATTGGCGGAACTGAAGCTTTCTTT	CASSEIGGTEAFF
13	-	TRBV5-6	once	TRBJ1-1	TGTGCCAGCAGCCCCGCGGGGGCGGCTGAAGCTTTCTTT	CASSPAGAAEAFF
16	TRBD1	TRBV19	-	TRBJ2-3	TGTGCCAGTAGTATACAACAGGGGGGTCACACAGATACGCAGTATTTT	CASSIQQGGHTDTQYF
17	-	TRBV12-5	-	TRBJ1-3	TGTGCTAGTGCCGAACGACAGGAGCGCCTTTCGGGAAACACCATATATTTT	CASAERQERLSGNTIYF
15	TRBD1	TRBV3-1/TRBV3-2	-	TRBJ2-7	TGTGCCAGCAGCCAGAGGCCGGGACAGCCCCTCGAGCAGTACTTC	CASSQRPGQPLEQYF